This TCR beta chain was sequenced during a study of blood T cell repertoires in COVID-19. Study summary: The United States, Italy and Spain supplied acute and convalescent COVID-19 samples.

With V trimmed by 8 bases and J by 10 bases, 15 bases remained unmatched. The CDR3 is 14 residues long. The germline V gene encodes CDR1 MNHEY and CDR2 SVGAGI. Followed longitudinally, the Seattle patients had been enrolled during active infection. Per the authors' pipeline: Reference gene primer amplification gave estimated nucleated cell counts. Sequencing was performed with immunoSEQ multiplex PCR; in TCRdb, only in-frame clones are kept and a portion is missing. Clonal size and the V and J genes are those of that table, whereas D and trimming came from the DNA. This table holds around 47,000 clones, just under 90% found once.

This chain joins TRBV6-5 and TRBJ1-1; 8 bases agree with TRBD1. Sequencing used peripheral blood. The sequence derives from a man in his forties with COVID-19, enrolled during active disease. The CDR3: CASSPGGRGEGAFF. The CDR3 DNA reads as TGTGCCAGCTCCCCAGGGGGCCGGGGGGAGGGAGCTTTCTTT.